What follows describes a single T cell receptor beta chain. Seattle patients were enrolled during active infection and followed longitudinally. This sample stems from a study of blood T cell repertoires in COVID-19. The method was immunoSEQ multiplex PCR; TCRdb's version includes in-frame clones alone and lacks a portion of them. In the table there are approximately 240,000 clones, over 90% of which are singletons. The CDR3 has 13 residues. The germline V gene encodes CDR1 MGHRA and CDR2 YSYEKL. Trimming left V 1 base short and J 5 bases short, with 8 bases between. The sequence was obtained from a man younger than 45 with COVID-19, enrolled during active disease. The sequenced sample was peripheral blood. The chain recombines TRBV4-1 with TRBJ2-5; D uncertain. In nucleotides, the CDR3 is TGCGCCAGCAGCCAAGTAGTTCCCGAGACCCAGTACTTC. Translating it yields CASSQVVPETQYF.